Each of the 3 T cell receptor beta chains below was sequenced from the same sample in a study of blood T cell repertoires in COVID-19. Sequencing was performed with immunoSEQ multiplex PCR; in TCRdb, only in-frame clones are kept and a portion is missing. This sample has 14,000 or so clones, with roughly 89% found just once. The specimen was peripheral blood. The source of these receptors is a human donor with active COVID-19. The donor label of this sample is uncertain.

V is TRBV28 and J is TRBJ2-1, with D possibly TRBD1 on 5 matching bases. CDR3 length equals 13 residues. The ends were cut back, 6 bases at V and 9 bases at J, with 15 bases in the middle. Germline V gene sequence: CDR1 MDHEN, CDR2 SYDVKM. The CDR3 DNA sequence: TGTGCCAGCAGCTCCAGGGAAGGTAGTGAGCAGTTCTTC. Its protein is CASSSREGSEQFF.

The V and J genes are TRBV9 and TRBJ2-3; TRBD2 matches 10 bases. CDR3 length equals 17 residues. Trimming cost V 4 bases and J 2 bases; bases outside gene matches: 10. In germline, CDR1 is SGDLS, CDR2 YYNGEE. CDR3 in DNA: TGTGCCAGCAGCAACCTATTAGCGGGAGGATTCACAGATACGCAGTATTTT. Protein sequence: CASSNLLAGGFTDTQYF.

V gene TRBV7-9 combines with J gene TRBJ1-3; TRBD1 matches 10 bases. The ends lost 4 bases at V and 3 bases at J; junction bases unmatched: 3. This CDR3 comprises 15 residues. From germline, CDR1 is SEHNR and CDR2 FQNEAQ (reference sequence). The CDR3 nucleotides are TGTGCCAGCAGCTCCGGACAGGGGGATGGAAACACCATATATTTT. This codes for CASSSGQGDGNTIYF.